This TCR beta chain comes out of a study of CD8 T cells in ankylosing spondylitis. Notes on the study in general: Certain motif variants had earlier been reported in reactive arthritis synovial fluid and blood. A motif in TCR beta, a set of under ten highly homologous variants, appeared characteristic of ankylosing spondylitis blood. The clones that were linked to disease were reported to be significantly enriched in matched synovial fluid samples from ankylosing spondylitis patients.

For TCR beta, libraries came from quantitative 5'-RACE with molecular barcodes. TCRdb re-called the 5' RACE reads with MiXCR, one entry per CDR3 protein. The table lists hundreds of thousands of distinct CDR3 sequences, over 7% of them singletons. This clonotype was detected ten times or more. The target antigen is unknown. The germline V and J ends were trimmed by 5 bases and 7 bases, with 15 bases remaining between them. The CDR3 contains 13 residues. The V gene's germline CDR1 is SQVTM and CDR2 ANQGSEA. V and J are TRBV29-1 and TRBJ1-5; perhaps TRBD1 as D (6 bases). The sequenced sample consisted of blood, either unsorted or a sorted T cell fraction (not recorded which). This receptor was obtained from a female donor with ankylosing spondylitis or in good health (not recorded which). The DNA for the CDR3 is TGCAGCGTTCCCCAGGGGCGGGCCCAGCCCCAGCATTTT. This translates into CSVPQGRAQPQHF.